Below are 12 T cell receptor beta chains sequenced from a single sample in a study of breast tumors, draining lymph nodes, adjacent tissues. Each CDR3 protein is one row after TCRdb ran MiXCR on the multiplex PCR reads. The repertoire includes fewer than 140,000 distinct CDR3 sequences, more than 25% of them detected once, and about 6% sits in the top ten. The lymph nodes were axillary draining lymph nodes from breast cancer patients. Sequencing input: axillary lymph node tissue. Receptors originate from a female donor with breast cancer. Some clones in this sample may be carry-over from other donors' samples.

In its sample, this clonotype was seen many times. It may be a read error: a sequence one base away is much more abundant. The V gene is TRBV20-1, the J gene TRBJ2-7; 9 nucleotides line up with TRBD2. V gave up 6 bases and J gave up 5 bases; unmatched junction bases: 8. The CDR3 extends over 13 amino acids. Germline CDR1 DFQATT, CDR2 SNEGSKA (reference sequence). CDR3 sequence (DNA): TGCAGTGCCGTTCTAGCGGGAAGGCACGAGCAGTACTTC. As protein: CSAVLAGRHEQYF.

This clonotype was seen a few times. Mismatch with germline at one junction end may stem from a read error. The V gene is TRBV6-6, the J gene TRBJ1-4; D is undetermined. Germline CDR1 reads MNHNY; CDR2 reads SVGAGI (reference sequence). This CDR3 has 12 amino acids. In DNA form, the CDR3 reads TGTGCCGGCAGTCACCCTAGGGAAAAACTGTTTTTT. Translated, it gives CAGSHPREKLFF.

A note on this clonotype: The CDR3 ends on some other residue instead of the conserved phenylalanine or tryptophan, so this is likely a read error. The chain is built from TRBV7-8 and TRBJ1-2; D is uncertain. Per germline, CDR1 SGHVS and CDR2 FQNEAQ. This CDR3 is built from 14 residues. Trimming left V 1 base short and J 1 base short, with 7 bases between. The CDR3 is CASSLGAVNYGYTR. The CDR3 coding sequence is TGTGCCAGCAGCTTAGGGGCAGTTAACTATGGCTACACCCGC.

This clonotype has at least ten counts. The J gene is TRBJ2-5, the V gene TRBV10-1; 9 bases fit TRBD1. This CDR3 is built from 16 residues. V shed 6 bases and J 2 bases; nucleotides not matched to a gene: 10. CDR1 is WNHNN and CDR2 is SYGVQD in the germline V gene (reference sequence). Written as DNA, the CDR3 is TGCGCCAGCAGCCCAGGGACAGGGAATAGGCAAGAGACCCAGTACTTC. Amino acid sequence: CASSPGTGNRQETQYF.

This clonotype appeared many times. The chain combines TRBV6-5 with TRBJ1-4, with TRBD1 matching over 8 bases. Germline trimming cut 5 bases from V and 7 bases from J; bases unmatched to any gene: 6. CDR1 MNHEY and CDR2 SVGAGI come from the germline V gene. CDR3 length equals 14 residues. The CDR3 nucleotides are TGTGCCAGCAGTCAGGGGGCGCGGGGTGAAAAACTGTTTTTT. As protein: CASSQGARGEKLFF.

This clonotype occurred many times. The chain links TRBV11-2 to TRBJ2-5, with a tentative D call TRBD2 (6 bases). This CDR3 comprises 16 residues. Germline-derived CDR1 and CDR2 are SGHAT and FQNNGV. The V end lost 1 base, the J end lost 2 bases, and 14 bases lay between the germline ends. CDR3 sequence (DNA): TGTGCCAGCAGCTTAGTGAAGGGAGGTGGGCAAGAGACCCAGTACTTC. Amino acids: CASSLVKGGGQETQYF.

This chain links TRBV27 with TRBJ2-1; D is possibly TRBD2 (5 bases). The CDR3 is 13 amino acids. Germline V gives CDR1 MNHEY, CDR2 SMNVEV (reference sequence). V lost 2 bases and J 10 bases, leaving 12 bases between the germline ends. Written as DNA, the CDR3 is TGTGCCAGCAGTTTAACTAGTTTTGGGGAGCAGTTCTTC. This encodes CASSLTSFGEQFF.

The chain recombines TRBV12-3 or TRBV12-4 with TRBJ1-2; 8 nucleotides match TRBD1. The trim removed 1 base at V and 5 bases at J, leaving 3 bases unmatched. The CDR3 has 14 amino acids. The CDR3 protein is CASSLGDRSYGYTF. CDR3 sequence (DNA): TGTGCCAGCAGTTTAGGGGACAGGAGTTATGGCTACACCTTC.

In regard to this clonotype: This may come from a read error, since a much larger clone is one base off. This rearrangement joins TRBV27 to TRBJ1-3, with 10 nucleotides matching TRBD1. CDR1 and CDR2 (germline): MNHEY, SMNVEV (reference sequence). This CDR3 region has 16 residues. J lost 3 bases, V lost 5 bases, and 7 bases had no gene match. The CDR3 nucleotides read TGTGCCAGCAGTCGAGACAGGGGGCTGAGTGGAAACACCATATATTTT. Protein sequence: CASSRDRGLSGNTIYF.

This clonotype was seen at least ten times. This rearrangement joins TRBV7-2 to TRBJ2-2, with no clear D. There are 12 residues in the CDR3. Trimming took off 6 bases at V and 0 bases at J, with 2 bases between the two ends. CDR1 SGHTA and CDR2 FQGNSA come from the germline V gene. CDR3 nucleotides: TGTGCCAGCAGATCGAACACCGGGGAGCTGTTTTTT. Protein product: CASRSNTGELFF.

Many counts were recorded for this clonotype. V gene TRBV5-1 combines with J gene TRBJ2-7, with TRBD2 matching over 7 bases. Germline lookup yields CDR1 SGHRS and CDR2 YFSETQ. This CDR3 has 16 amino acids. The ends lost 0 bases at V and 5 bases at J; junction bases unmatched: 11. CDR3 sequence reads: CASSLALTSNSNEQYF. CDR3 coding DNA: TGCGCCAGCAGCTTGGCTTTGACTAGCAATTCTAACGAGCAGTACTTC.

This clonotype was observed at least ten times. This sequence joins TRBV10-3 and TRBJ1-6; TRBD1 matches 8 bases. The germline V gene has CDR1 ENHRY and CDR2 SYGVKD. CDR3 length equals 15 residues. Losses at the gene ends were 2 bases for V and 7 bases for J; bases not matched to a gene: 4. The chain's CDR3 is CAISEVAGGNSPLHF. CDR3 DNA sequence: TGTGCCATCAGTGAGGTGGCAGGGGGCAATTCACCCCTCCACTTT.